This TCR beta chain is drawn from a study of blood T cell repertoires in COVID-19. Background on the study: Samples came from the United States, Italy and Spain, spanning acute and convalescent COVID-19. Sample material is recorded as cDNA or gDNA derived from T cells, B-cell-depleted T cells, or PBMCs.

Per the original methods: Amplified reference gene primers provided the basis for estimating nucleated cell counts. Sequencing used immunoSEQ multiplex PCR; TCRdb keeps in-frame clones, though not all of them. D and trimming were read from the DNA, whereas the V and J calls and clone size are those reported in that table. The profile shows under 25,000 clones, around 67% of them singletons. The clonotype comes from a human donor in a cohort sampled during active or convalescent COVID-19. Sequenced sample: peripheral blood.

CDR3 in DNA: TGTGCCAGCAGTGATCGGGCGGGTTCATACAATGAGCAGTTCTTC. It yields the protein CASSDRAGSYNEQFF. The chain recombines TRBV2 with TRBJ2-1; D possibly corresponds to TRBD2 (5 bases). The germline V and J ends were trimmed by 3 bases and 4 bases, with 13 bases remaining between them. Germline lookup yields CDR1 SNHLY and CDR2 FYNNEI. There are 15 residues in the CDR3.